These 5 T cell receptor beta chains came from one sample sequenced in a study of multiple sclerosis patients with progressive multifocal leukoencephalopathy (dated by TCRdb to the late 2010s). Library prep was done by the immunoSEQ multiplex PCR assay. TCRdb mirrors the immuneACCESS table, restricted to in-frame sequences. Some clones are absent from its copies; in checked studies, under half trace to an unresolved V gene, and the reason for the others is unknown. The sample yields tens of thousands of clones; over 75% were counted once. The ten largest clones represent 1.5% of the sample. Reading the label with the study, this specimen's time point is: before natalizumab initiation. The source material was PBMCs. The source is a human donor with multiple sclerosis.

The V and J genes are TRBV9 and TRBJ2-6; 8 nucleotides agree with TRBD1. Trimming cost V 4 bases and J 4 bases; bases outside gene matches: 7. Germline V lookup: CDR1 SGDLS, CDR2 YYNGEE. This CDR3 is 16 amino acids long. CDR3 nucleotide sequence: TGTGCCAGCAGCTCGAGGACAGGGATCGGGGCCAACGTCCTGACTTTC. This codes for CASSSRTGIGANVLTF. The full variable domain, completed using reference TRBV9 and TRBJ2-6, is DSGVTQTPKHLITATGQRVTLRCSPRSGDLSVYWYQQSLDQGLQFLIQYYNGEERAKGNILERFSAQQFPDLHSELNLSSLELGDSALYFCASSSRTGIGANVLTFGAGSRLTVL.

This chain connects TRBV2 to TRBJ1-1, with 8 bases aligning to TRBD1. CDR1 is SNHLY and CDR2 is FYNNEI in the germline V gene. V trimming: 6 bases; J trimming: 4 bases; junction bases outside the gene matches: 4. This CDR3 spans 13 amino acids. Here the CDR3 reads CASRSGGGTEAFF. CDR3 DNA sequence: TGTGCCAGCAGATCAGGGGGCGGCACTGAAGCTTTCTTT.

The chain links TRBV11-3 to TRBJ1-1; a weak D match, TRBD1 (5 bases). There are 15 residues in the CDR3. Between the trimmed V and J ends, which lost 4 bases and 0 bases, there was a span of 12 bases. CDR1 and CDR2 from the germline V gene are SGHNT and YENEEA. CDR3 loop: CASSSGLSMNTEAFF. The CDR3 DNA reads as TGTGCCAGCAGCTCGGGACTATCCATGAACACTGAAGCTTTCTTT. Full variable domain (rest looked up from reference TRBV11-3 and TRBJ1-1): EAGVVQSPRYKIIEKKQPVAFWCNPISGHNTLYWYLQNLGQGPELLIRYENEEAVDDSQLPKDRFSAERLKGVDSTLKIQPAELGDSAVYLCASSSGLSMNTEAFFGQGTRLTVV.

CDR3 sequence: CASRGGGPYEQYF. The CDR3 nucleotides are TGTGCCAGCAGGGGGGGAGGGCCCTACGAGCAGTACTTC. The V and J genes are TRBV2 and TRBJ2-7; 7 nucleotides agree with TRBD2. V gave up 6 bases and J gave up 2 bases; unmatched junction bases: 4. There are 13 residues in the CDR3. Germline CDR1 and CDR2: SNHLY and FYNNEI.

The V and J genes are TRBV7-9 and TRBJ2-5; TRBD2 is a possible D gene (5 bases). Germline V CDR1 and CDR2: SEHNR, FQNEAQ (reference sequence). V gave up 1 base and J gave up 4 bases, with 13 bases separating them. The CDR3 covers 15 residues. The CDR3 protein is CASSLGGEGRETQYF. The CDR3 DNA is TGTGCCAGCAGCTTAGGAGGAGAGGGTAGAGAGACCCAGTACTTC.